This TCR beta chain is drawn from a study of T cell repertoires in cytomegalovirus infection. Study-level background: CMV infection and matching HLA type were both indicated by public TCR beta signatures.

TCRdb ran MiXCR on the reads and lists one entry per CDR3 protein. The top ten hold about an eighth of the sample, which has nearly 450,000 distinct CDR3 sequences, roughly a third seen once. Trimming at V came to 5 bases and at J to 5 bases, leaving 8 bases not matched to a gene. Germline values: CDR1 SGHTA, CDR2 FQGNSA. The CDR3 has 14 amino acids. Study-wide findings and caveats: CMV carriers with the relevant HLA were identified by cumulative public TCR beta family frequency. Ex vivo, HLA-C-restricted CMV-specific TCR beta clonotypes prevailed over the rest of the response.

Details on this clonotype: The antigen is not known.

The sample was PBMCs. This sequence originates from a human donor in good health (CMV status not recorded). Some clones in this sample may be carry-over from other donors' samples. The chain combines TRBV7-2 with TRBJ1-1; 7 bases are a match to TRBD1. CDR3 bases: TGTGCCAGCAGCGTCTACAGGGGATGGACTGAAGCTTTCTTT. This gives the protein CASSVYRGWTEAFF.